This entry is about one T cell receptor (beta chain). Its cognate antigen is unknown. The CDR3 runs 14 residues. Germline V gene data show CDR1 as DFQATT and CDR2 as SNEGSKA (reference sequence). With 3 bases removed from V and 5 bases from J, the gap between germline ends came to 16 bases. The data stem from a study of vaccination and CD4 T cells after COVID-19. For the study at large: Cultures that served as controls received a CEFX pool, an HIV-1 Nef pool, or no peptide. Study-wide points: Convalescent patients' median share of reactive clones seen only post-vaccination was approximately 85%.

Sequenced with the Oncomine TCR Beta short-read assay was DNA taken from cultured CD4+ T cells. TCRdb called the PCR reads again in MiXCR, with one record for every CDR3 protein. The sample includes about 7,500 distinct CDR3 sequences, approximately 40% of them seen just once. This sample's treatment: approximately nine-day PBMC culture with coronavirus spike peptide pools or control peptides (ViraFEST assay). Ahead of the COVID-19 pandemic (2011-2018), the CD4+ T cells of the unexposed donor were collected. The culture of 2 million or so PBMCs per well included about 11 IU/ml IL-2 and around 11 ug/ml peptide pools. If enough cells were available, CD4+ T cells from unexposed donors were probed with SARS-CoV-2 S/N and four cold-coronavirus spikes.

Source material: CD4+ T cells from blood, cultured in vitro. The clonotype comes from a human donor in good health. The chain has TRBV20-1 and TRBJ1-2; D is perhaps TRBD1 (6 bases). The CDR3 DNA reads as TGCAGTGCTAGTGGGGGGCCCGAGGTGTATGGCTACACCTTC. It yields the protein CSASGGPEVYGYTF.